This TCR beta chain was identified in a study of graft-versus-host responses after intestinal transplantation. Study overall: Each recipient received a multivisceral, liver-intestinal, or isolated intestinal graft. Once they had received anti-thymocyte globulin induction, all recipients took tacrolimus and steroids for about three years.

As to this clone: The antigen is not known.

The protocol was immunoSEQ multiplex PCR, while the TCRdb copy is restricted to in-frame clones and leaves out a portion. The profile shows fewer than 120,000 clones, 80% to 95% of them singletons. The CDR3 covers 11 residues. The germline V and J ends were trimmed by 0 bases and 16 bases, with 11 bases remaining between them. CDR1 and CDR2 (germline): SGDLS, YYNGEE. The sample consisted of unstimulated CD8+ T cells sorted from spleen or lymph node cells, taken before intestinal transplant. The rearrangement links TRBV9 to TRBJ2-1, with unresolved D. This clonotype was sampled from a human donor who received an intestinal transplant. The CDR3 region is CASSVVSPTFF. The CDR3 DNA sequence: TGTGCCAGCAGCGTAGTATCCCCCACCTTCTTC.